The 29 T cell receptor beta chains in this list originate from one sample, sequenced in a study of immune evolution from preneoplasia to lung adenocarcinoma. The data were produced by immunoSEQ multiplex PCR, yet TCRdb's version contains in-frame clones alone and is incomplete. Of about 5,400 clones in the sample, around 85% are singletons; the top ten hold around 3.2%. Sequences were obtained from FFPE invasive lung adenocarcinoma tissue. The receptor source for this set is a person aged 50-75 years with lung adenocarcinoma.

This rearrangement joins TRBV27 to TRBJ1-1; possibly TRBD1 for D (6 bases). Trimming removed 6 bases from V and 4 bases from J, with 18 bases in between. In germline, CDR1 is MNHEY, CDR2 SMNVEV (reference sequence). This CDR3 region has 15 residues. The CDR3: CASSYLGGRITEAFF. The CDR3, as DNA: TGTGCCAGCAGCTACCTCGGGGGGCGAATCACTGAAGCTTTCTTT.

Written as DNA, the CDR3 is TGTGCCTGGAGTGCAGCTTGGGGCACTGAAGCTTTCTTT. It codes for CAWSAAWGTEAFF. This chain uses TRBV30 with TRBJ1-1; no definite D call. Per germline, CDR1 GTSNPN and CDR2 SVGIG (reference sequence). Between the trimmed V and J ends, which lost 1 base and 4 bases, there was a span of 10 bases. This CDR3 has 13 amino acids.

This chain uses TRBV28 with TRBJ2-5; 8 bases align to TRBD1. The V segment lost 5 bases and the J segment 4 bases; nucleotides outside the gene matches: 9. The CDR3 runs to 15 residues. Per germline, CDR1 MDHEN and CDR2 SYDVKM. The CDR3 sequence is CASSRAQGAGETQYF. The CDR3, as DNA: TGTGCCAGCAGTCGAGCCCAGGGGGCAGGAGAGACCCAGTACTTC.

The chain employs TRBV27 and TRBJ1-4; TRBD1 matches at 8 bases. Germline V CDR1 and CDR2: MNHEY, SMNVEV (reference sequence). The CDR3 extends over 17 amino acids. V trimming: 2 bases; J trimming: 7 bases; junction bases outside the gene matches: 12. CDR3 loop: CASSLSRTGGKGEKLFF. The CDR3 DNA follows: TGTGCCAGCAGTTTAAGTCGTACAGGGGGTAAAGGTGAAAAACTGTTTTTT.

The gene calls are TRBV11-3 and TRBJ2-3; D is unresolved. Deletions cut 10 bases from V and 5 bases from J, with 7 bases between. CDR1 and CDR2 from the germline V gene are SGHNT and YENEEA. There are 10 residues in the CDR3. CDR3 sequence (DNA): TGTGCCACCGGTAGAGATACGCAGTATTTT. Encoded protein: CATGRDTQYF.

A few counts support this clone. As DNA, the CDR3 is TGTGCTAGTGGCCTAAGAGGCAGTGAAGCTTTCTTT. The encoded protein is CASGLRGSEAFF. This chain uses TRBV12-5 with TRBJ1-1; D not resolved. This CDR3 contains 12 residues. Germline values: CDR1 LGHNT, CDR2 FRNRAP. V gave up 6 bases and J gave up 7 bases, with 12 bases separating them.

The CDR3 DNA follows: TGTGCCAGCAGCGTGGGGACTAGCGGTAGCGCTACCGGTAATGAGCAGTTCTTC. As protein: CASSVGTSGSATGNEQFF. V gene TRBV9 combines with J gene TRBJ2-1; 11 bases are a match to TRBD2. The V and J ends lost 2 bases and 7 bases, in that order; junction bases with no gene match: 14. From germline, CDR1 is SGDLS and CDR2 YYNGEE. This CDR3 is built from 18 residues.

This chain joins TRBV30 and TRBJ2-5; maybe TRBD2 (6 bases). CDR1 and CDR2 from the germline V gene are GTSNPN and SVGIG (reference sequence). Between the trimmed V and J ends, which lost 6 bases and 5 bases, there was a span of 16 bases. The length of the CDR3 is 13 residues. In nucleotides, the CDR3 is TGTGCCTGCCTACGGGAGTTGGGCGAGACCCAGTACTTC. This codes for CACLRELGETQYF.

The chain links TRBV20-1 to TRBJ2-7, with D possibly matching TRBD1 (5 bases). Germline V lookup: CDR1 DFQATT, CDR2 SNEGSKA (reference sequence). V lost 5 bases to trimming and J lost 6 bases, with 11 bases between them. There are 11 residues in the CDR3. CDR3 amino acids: CSASDRFEQYF. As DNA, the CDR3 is TGCAGTGCTTCCGACAGATTCGAGCAGTACTTC.

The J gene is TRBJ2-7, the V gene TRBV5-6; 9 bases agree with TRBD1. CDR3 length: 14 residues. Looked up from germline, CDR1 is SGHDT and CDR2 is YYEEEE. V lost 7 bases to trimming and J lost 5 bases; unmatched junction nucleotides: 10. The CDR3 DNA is TGTGCCAGCGATAACAACAGGGGGCTGGACGAGCAGTACTTC. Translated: CASDNNRGLDEQYF.

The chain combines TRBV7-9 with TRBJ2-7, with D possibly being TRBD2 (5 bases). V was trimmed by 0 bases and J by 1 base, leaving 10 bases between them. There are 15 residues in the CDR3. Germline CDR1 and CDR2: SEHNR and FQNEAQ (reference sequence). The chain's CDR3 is CASSLATSLSYEQYF. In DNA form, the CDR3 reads TGTGCCAGCAGCTTAGCCACTAGTTTGTCCTACGAGCAGTACTTC.

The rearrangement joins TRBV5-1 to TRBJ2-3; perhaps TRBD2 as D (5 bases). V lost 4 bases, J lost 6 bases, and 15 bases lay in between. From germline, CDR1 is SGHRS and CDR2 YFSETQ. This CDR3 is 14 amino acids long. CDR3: CASSLGGRGDTQYF. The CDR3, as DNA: TGCGCCAGCAGCCTGGGTGGGAGAGGGGATACGCAGTATTTT.

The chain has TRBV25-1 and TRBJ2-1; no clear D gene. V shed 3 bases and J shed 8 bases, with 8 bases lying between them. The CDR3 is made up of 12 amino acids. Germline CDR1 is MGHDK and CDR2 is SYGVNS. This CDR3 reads CASSDSGDEQFF. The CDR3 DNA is TGTGCCAGCAGTGATTCAGGTGATGAGCAGTTCTTC.

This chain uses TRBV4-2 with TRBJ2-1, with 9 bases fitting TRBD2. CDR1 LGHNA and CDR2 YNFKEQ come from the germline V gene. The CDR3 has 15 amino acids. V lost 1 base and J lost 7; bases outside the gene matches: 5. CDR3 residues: CASSQALAGKNEQFF. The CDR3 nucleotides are TGTGCCAGCAGCCAAGCACTAGCGGGCAAGAATGAGCAGTTCTTC.

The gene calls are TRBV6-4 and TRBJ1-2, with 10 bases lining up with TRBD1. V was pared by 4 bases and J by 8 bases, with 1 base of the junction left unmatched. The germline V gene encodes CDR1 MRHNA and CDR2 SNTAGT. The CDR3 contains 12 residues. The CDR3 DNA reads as TGTGCCAGCAGTGGGGACAGGGGCGGCTACACCTTC. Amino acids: CASSGDRGGYTF.

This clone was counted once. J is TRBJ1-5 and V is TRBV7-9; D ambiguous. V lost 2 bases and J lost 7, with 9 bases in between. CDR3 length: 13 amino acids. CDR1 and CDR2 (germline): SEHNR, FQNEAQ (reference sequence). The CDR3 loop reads CASSLRVGQPQHF. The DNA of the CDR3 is TGTGCCAGCAGCTTACGAGTTGGCCAGCCCCAGCATTTT.

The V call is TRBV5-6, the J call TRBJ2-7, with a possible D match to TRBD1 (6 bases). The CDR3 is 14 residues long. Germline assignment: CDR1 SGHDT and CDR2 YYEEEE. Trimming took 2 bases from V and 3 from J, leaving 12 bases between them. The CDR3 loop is CASSLVGQLYEQYF. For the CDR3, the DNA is TGTGCCAGCAGCTTAGTCGGACAGCTCTACGAGCAGTACTTC.

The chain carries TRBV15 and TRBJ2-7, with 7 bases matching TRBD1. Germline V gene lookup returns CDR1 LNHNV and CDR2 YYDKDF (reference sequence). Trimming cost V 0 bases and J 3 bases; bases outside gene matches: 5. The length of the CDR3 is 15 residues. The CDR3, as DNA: TGTGCCACCAGCAGAGAGCCAGGGGGAAGCTACGAGCAGTACTTC. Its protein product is CATSREPGGSYEQYF.

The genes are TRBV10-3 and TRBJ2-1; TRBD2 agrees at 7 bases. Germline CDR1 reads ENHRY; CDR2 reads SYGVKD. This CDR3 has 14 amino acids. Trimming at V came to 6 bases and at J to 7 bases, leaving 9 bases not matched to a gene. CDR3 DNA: TGTGCCATCAGGCCGGGACTACGGGAAAATGAGCAGTTCTTC. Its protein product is CAIRPGLRENEQFF.

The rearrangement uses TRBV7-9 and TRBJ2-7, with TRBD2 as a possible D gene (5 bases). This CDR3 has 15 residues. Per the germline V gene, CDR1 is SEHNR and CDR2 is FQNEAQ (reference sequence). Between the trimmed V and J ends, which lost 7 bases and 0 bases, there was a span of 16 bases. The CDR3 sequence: CASTGWYSSSYEQYF. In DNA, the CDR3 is TGTGCCAGCACGGGATGGTACTCCAGCTCCTACGAGCAGTACTTC. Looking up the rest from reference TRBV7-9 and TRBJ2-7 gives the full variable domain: DTGVSQNPRHKITKRGQNVTFRCDPISEHNRLYWYRQTLGQGPEFLTYFQNEAQLEKSRLLSDRFSAERPKGSFSTLEIQRTEQGDSAMYLCASTGWYSSSYEQYFGPGTRLTVT.

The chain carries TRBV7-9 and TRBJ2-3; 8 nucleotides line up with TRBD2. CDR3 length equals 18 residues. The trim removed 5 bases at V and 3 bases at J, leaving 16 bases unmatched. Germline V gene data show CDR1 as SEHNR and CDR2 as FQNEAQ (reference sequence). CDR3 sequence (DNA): TGTGCCAGCAGCCGACAAAAGAGGTCAGCGGGAGAGACAGATACGCAGTATTTT. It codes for CASSRQKRSAGETDTQYF.

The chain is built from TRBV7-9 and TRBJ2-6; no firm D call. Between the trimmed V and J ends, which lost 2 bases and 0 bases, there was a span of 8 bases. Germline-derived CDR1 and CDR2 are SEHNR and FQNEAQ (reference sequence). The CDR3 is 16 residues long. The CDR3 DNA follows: TGTGCCAGCAGCTTAAACCAGGACTCTGGGGCCAACGTCCTGACTTTC. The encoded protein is CASSLNQDSGANVLTF.

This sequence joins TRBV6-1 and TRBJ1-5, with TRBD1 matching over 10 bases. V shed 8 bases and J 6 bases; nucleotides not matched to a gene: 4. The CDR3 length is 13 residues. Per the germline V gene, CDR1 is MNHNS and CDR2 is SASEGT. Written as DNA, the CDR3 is TGTGCCAGCGGGACAGGGGACTTTCAGCCCCAGCATTTT. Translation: CASGTGDFQPQHF.

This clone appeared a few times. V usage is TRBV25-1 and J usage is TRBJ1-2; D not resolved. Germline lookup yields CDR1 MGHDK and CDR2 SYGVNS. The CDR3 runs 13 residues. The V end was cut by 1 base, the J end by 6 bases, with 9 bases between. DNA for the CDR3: TGTGCCAGCAGTGAATTAGCCCTCGATGGCTACACCTTC. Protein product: CASSELALDGYTF.

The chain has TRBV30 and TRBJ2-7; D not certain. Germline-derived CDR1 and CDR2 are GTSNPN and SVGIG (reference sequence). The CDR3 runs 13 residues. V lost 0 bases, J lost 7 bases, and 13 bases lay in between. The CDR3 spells CAWSVAQSGEQYF. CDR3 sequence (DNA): TGTGCCTGGAGTGTGGCCCAGTCGGGTGAGCAGTACTTC.

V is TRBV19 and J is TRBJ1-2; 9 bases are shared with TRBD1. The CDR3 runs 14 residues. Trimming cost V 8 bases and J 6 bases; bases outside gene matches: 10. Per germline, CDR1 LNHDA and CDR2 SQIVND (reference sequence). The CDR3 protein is CASCSRDRADGYTF. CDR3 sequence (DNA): TGTGCCAGTTGCTCTCGGGACAGGGCCGATGGCTACACCTTC.

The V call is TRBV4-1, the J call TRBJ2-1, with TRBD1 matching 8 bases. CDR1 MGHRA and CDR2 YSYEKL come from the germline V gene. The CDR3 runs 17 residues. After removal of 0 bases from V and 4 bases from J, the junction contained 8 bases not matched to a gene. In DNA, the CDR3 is TGCGCCAGCAGCCAAGATCTACTACAGGGGGTATACAATGAGCAGTTCTTC. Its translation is CASSQDLLQGVYNEQFF.

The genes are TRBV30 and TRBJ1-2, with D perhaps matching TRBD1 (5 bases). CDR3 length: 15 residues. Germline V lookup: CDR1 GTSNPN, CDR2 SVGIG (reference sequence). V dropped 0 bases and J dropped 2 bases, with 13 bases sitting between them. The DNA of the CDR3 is TGTGCCTGGAGTGTTTATGCGACAGAAAACTATGGCTACACCTTC. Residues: CAWSVYATENYGYTF.

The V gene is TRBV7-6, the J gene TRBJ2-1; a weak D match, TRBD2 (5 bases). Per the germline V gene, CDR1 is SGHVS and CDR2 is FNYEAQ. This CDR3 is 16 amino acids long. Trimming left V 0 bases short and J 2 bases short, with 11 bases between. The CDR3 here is CASSLARTGAYNEQFF. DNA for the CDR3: TGTGCCAGCAGCTTAGCAAGGACTGGGGCCTACAATGAGCAGTTCTTC. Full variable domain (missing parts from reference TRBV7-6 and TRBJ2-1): GAGVSQSPRYKVTKRGQDVALRCDPISGHVSLYWYRQALGQGPEFLTYFNYEAQQDKSGLPNDRFSAERPEGSISTLTIQRTEQRDSAMYRCASSLARTGAYNEQFFGPGTRLTVL.